The sequence of this TCR beta chain was determined in a study of blood T cell repertoires in COVID-19. About the research overall: Some COVID-19 samples were acute and others convalescent; all came from the United States, Italy and Spain.

Generated by immunoSEQ multiplex PCR, the TCRdb table keeps only in-frame clones and is missing some. The sample consists of just over 300,000 clones, approximately 89% of them appearing once. The germline V and J ends were trimmed by 5 bases and 4 bases, with 9 bases remaining between them. This CDR3 comprises 13 residues. From germline, CDR1 is SEHNR and CDR2 FQNEAQ (reference sequence). The chain carries TRBV7-9 and TRBJ2-1; tentative D call: TRBD1 (6 bases). Sequenced input: peripheral blood. This receptor was identified in a woman aged 30 to 39 with COVID-19, enrolled during active disease. CDR3 in amino acids: CASSKDSYNEQFF. As DNA, the CDR3 is TGTGCCAGCAGCAAGGACAGTTACAATGAGCAGTTCTTC.